The 2 T cell receptor beta chains below come from one sample, sequenced in a study of OX40 agonist ivuxolimab in advanced cancers. Produced via immunoSEQ multiplex PCR; TCRdb's table is partial and in-frame only. The sample carries about 70,000 clones, approximately 81% recorded once. The sequences come from CD4+ or CD8+ T cells sorted from blood, collected in a trial of the OX40 agonist ivuxolimab. The receptors shown here come from an adult with an advanced solid tumor such as melanoma, head and neck, liver or kidney cancer.

This chain uses TRBV6-6 with TRBJ2-5; 9 positions agree with TRBD1. The last part of the DNA fits TRBJ2-7 better; the J call may be wrong. The germline CDR1 and CDR2 sequences are MNHNY and SVGAGI (reference sequence). This CDR3 is 14 amino acids long. The CDR3 reads CASRRTGDSYEQYF. The CDR3, as DNA: TGTGCCAGCAGAAGGACAGGGGACTCCTACGAGCAGTACTTC.

This clone has just one count. The chain recombines TRBV5-1 with TRBJ2-1; 9 nucleotides match TRBD1. Looked up from germline, CDR1 is SGHRS and CDR2 is YFSETQ. The length of the CDR3 is 16 residues. The trim removed 4 bases at V and 4 bases at J, leaving 9 bases unmatched. CDR3 bases: TGCGCCAGCAGCAGGGTCGGGACAGGGACATACAATGAGCAGTTCTTC. Translated: CASSRVGTGTYNEQFF. Looking up the rest from reference TRBV5-1 and TRBJ2-1 gives the full variable domain: KAGVTQTPRYLIKTRGQQVTLSCSPISGHRSVSWYQQTPGQGLQFLFEYFSETQRNKGNFPGRFSGRQFSNSRSEMNVSTLELGDSALYLCASSRVGTGTYNEQFFGPGTRLTVL.